The source of this T cell receptor beta chain is a study of beta chain features in type 1 diabetes. Background on the study: Healthy donors and patients had similar age, gender and cell yields.

As every portion of the isolated RNA was reverse transcribed, the sequencing read expressed TCRB transcripts. Some clones are missing from TCRdb's copy, which holds only in-frame ones; the method was immunoSEQ multiplex PCR. The table has about 240,000 clones, around 13% seen once. Germline lookup yields CDR1 MNHNY and CDR2 SVGAGI (reference sequence). The ends were cut back, 0 bases at V and 8 bases at J, with 5 bases in the middle. The CDR3 length is 12 residues. Study findings and constraints: Shorter TCRB CDR3s, moderately but significantly so, were found in Type 1 diabetes patients in all four CD4+ subsets. Sequencing from cDNA could over-represent high-TCR-expressing cells. A closer apparent resemblance between naive, central memory and Treg TCRB repertoires was seen in patients than in healthy donors. VDJ junctions from type 1 diabetes patients carried fewer insertions and larger deletions.

About this clone itself: The antigen remains unidentified.

The sequence derives from a man in his thirties or forties with type 1 diabetes. What was sequenced was naive CD4+ T cells from blood. The chain has TRBV6-6 and TRBJ2-1; D uncertain. CDR3 coding DNA: TGTGCCAGCAGTTACTCCTCGTATGAGCAGTTCTTC. This codes for CASSYSSYEQFF.